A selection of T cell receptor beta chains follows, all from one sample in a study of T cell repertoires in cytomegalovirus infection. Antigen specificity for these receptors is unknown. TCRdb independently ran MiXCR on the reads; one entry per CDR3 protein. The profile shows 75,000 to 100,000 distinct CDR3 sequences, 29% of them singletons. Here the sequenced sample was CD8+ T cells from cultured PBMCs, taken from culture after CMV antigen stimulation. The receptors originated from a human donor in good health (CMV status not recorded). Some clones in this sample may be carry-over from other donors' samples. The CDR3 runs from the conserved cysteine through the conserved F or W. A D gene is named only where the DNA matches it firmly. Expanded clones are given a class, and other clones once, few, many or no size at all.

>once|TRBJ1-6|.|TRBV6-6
TGTGCCAGCAGTTACAGCGGGACGTCACCCCTCCACTTT
CASSYSGTSPLHF
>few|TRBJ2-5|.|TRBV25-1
TGTGCCAGCAGTGATGTCCAAGAGACCCAGTACTTC
CASSDVQETQYF
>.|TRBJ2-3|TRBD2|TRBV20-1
TGCAGTGCTAGAGATCTGGCGGGGGGTGCAGATACGCAGTATTTT
CSARDLAGGADTQYF
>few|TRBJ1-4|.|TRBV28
TGTGCCAGCAGTTTTTGGCAGGGAGGCGAAAAACTGTTTTTT
CASSFWQGGEKLFF
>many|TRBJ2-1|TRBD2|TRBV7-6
TGTGCCAGCAGCGACCTACTAGCGGGGATCTACAATGAGCAGTTCTTC
CASSDLLAGIYNEQFF
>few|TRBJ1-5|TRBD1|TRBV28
TGTGCCAGCAGTTTATGGACAGGGAAGTCTTCCCAGCCCCAGCATTTT
CASSLWTGKSSQPQHF
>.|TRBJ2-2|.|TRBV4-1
TGCGCCAGCAGCCAAGATTTTTCGTATGAGGCTAGGGGGGAGCTGTTTTTT
CASSQDFSYEARGELFF
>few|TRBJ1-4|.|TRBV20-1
TGCAGTGCTATGGCCGAAAAACTGTTTTTT
CSAMAEKLFF
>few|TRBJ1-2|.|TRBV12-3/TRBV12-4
TGTGCCAGCAGCCTATTGGGGGGCCGGGGCTACACCTTC
CASSLLGGRGYTF
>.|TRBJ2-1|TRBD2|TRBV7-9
TGTGCCAGCAGCTCCGGACTAGCGGGGGGGGACAATGAGCAGTTCTTC
CASSSGLAGGDNEQFF
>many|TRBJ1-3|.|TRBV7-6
TGTGCCAGCAGCCTAAGGGATGGAAACACCATATATTTT
CASSLRDGNTIYF
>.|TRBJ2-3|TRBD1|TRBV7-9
TGTGCCAGCAGCTTTGGGACAGCCTACGATACGCAGTATTTT
CASSFGTAYDTQYF